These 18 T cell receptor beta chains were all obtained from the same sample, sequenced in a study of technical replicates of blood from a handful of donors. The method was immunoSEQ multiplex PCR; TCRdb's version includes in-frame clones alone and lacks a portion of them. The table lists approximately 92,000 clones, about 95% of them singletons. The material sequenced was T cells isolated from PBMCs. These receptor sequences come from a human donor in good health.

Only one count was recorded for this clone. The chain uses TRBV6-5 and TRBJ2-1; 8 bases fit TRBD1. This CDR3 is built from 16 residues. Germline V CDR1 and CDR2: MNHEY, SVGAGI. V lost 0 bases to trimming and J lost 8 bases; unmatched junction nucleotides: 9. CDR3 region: CASSYSSRTGGDEQFF. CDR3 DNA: TGTGCCAGCAGTTACTCGAGTCGTACAGGGGGTGATGAGCAGTTCTTC.

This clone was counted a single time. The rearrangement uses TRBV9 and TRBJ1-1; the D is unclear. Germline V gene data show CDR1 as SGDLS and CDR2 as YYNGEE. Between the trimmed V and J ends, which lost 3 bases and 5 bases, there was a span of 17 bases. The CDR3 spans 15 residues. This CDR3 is CASSASPGGGTEAFF. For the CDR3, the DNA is TGTGCCAGCAGCGCCTCCCCGGGAGGAGGGACTGAAGCTTTCTTT.

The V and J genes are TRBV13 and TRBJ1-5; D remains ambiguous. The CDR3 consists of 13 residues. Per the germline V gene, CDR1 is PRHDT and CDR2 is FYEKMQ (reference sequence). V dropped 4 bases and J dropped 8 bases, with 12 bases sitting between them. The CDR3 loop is CASSSSPSKPQHF. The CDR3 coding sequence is TGTGCCAGCAGCTCTTCCCCTTCTAAGCCCCAGCATTTT.

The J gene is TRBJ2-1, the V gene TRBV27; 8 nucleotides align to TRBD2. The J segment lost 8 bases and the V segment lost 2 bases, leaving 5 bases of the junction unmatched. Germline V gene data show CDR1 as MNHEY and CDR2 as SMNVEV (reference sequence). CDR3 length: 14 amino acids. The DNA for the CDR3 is TGTGCCAGCAGTTTAGCCGCGGGAGGCCATGAGCAGTTCTTC. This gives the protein CASSLAAGGHEQFF.

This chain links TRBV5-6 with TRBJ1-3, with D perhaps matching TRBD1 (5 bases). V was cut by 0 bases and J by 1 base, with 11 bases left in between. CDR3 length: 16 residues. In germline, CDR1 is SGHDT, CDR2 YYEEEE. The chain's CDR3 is CASSLGQPSSGNTIYF. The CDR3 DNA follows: TGTGCCAGCAGCTTGGGACAGCCATCTTCTGGAAACACCATATATTTT.

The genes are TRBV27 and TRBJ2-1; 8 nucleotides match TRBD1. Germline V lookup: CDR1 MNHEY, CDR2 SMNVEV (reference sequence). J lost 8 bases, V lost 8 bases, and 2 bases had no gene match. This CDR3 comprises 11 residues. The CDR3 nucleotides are TGTGCCAGCGCAGGGGGCCATGAGCAGTTCTTC. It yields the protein CASAGGHEQFF.

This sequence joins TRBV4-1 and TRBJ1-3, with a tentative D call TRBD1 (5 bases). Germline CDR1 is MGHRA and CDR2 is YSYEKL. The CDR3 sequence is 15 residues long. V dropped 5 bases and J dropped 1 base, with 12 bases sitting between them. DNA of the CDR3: TGCGCCAGCAGCTATCCAGGGAGGTCTGGAAACACCATATATTTT. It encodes CASSYPGRSGNTIYF.

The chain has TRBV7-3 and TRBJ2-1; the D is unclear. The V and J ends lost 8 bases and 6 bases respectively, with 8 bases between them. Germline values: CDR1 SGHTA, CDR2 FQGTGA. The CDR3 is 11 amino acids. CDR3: CASLAFNEQFF. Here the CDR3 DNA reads TGTGCCAGCCTGGCATTCAATGAGCAGTTCTTC.

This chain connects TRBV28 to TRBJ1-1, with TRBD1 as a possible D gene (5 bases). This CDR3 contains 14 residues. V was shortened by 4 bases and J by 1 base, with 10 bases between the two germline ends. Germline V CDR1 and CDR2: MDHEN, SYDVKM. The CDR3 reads CASSYWGENTEAFF. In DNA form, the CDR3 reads TGTGCCAGCAGTTATTGGGGGGAGAACACTGAAGCTTTCTTT.

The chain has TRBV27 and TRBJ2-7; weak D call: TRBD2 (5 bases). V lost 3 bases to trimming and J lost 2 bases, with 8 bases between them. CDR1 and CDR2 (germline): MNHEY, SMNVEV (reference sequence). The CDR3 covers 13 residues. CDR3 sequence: CASSFSGTYEQYF. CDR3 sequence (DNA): TGTGCCAGCAGTTTTTCGGGGACCTACGAGCAGTACTTC.

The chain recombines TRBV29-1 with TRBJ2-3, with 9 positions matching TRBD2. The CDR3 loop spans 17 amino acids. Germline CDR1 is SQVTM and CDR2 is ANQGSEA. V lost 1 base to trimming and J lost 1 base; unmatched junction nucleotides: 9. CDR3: CSVEAAGGSTGTDTQYF. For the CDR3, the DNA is TGCAGCGTTGAAGCCGCGGGAGGGTCAACTGGCACAGATACGCAGTATTTT.

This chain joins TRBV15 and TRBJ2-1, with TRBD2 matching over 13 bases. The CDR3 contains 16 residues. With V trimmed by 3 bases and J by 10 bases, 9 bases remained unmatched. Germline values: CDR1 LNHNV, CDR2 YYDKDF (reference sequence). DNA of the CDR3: TGTGCCACCAGCAGGTTCGGACTAGCGGGAGTGGGCGAGCAGTTCTTC. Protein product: CATSRFGLAGVGEQFF.

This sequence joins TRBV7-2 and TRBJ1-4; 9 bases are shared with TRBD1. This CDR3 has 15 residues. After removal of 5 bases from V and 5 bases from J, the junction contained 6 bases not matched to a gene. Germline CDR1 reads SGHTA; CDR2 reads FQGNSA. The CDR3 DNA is TGTGCCAGCAGCCTCCTGACAGGGGGAAATGAAAAACTGTTTTTT. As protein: CASSLLTGGNEKLFF.

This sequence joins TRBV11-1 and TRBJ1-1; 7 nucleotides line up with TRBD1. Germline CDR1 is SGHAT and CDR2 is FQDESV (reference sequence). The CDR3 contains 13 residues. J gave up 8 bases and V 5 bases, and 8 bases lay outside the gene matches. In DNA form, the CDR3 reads TGTGCCAGCAGCCTCGGGACAGTAAGCGAAGCTTTCTTT. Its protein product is CASSLGTVSEAFF.

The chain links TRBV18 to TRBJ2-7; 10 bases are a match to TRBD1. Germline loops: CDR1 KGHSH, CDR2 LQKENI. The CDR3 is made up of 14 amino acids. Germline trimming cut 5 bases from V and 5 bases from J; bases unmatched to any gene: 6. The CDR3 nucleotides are TGTGCCAGCTCAGATACCGGGACAGGGGACGAGCAGTACTTC. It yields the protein CASSDTGTGDEQYF.

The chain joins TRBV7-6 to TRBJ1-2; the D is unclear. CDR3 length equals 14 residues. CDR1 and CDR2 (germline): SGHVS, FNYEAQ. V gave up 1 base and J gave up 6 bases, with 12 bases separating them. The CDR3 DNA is TGTGCCAGCAGCTTAGTTCCGTTGGGCGATGGCTACACCTTC. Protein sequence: CASSLVPLGDGYTF.

CDR3 residues: CASSLTSQNTGIAEAFF. The CDR3 DNA is TGTGCCAGCAGCCTGACTAGCCAAAATACAGGGATCGCTGAAGCTTTCTTT. V and J are TRBV5-5 and TRBJ1-1, with D possibly being TRBD1 (6 bases). CDR1 is SGHKS and CDR2 is YYEKEE in the germline V gene (reference sequence). The V and J ends lost 4 bases and 6 bases respectively, with 25 bases between them. The CDR3 contains 17 residues.

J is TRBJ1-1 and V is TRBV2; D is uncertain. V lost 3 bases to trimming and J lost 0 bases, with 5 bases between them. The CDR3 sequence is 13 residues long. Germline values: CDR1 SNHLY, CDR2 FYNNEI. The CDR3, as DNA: TGTGCCAGCAGTGAGGGCATGAACACTGAAGCTTTCTTT. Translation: CASSEGMNTEAFF. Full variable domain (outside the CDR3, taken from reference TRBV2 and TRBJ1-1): EPEVTQTPSHQVTQMGQEVILRCVPISNHLYFYWYRQILGQKVEFLVSFYNNEISEKSEIFDDQFSVERPDGSNFTLKIRSTKLEDSAMYFCASSEGMNTEAFFGQGTRLTVV.